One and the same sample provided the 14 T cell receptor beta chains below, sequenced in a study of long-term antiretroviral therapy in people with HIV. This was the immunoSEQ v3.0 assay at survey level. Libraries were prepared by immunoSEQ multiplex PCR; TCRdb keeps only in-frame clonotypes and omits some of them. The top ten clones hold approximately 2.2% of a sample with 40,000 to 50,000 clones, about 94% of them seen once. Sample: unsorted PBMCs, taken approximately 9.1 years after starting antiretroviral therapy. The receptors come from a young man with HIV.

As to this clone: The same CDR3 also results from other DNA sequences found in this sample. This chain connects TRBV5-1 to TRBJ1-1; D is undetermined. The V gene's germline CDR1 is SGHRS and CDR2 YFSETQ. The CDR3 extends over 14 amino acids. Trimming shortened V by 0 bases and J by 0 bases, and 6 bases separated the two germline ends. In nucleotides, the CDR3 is TGCGCCAGCAGCTTGGGCGACTTGAACACTGAAGCTTTCTTT. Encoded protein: CASSLGDLNTEAFF. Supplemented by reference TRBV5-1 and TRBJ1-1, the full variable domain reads KAGVTQTPRYLIKTRGQQVTLSCSPISGHRSVSWYQQTPGQGLQFLFEYFSETQRNKGNFPGRFSGRQFSNSRSEMNVSTLELGDSALYLCASSLGDLNTEAFFGQGTRLTVV.

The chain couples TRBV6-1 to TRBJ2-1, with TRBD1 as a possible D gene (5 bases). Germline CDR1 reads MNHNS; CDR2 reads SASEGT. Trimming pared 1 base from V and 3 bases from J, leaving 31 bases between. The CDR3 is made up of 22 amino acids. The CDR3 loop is CASSEVFRQFGLQGFLYNEQFF. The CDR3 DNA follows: TGTGCCAGCAGTGAAGTTTTTAGGCAGTTCGGTCTCCAGGGTTTCCTCTACAATGAGCAGTTCTTC.

CDR3 in amino acids: CASPGGPGMAQYF. In DNA, the CDR3 is TGCGCCAGCCCCGGGGGGCCAGGAATGGCGCAGTATTTT. The chain has TRBV4-1 and TRBJ2-3; a possible D gene is TRBD2 (7 bases). V was clipped by 8 bases and J by 10 bases, with 19 bases between them. CDR3 size: 13 residues. CDR1 is MGHRA and CDR2 is YSYEKL in the germline V gene.

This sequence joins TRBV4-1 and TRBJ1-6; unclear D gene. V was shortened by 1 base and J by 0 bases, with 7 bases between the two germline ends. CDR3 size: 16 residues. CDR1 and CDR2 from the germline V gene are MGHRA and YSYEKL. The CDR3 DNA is TGCGCCAGCAGCCAAGGACCGATCTCCTATAATTCACCCCTCCACTTT. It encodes CASSQGPISYNSPLHF.

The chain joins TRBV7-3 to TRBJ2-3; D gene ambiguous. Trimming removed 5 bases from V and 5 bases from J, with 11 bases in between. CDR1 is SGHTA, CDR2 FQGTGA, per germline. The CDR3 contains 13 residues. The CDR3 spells CASSQTRLDTQYF. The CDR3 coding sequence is TGTGCCAGCAGCCAGACCAGATTAGATACGCAGTATTTT.

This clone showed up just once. For the CDR3, the DNA is TGCGCCAGCAGTGGGGACAGGGCTTATCAGCCCCAGCATTTT. Its protein product is CASSGDRAYQPQHF. The chain is built from TRBV10-2 and TRBJ1-5; TRBD1 agrees at 9 bases. The germline gives CDR1 WSHSY, CDR2 SAAADI. The J segment lost 5 bases and the V segment lost 4 bases, leaving 3 bases of the junction unmatched. The length of the CDR3 is 14 residues.

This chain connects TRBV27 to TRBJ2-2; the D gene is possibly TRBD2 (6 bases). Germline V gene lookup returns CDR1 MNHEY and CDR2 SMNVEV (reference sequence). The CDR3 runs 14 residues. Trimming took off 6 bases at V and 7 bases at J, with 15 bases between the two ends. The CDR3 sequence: CASSLRGLFGELFF. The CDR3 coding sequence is TGTGCCAGCAGCCTTCGGGGACTCTTCGGGGAGCTGTTTTTT.

The CDR3 DNA sequence: TGTGCCAGCAGCTTAGTCCTGAACACTGAAGCTTTCTTT. The encoded protein is CASSLVLNTEAFF. The chain recombines TRBV7-9 with TRBJ1-1; D is undetermined. V was clipped by 1 base and J by 0 bases, with 3 bases between them. CDR1 and CDR2 (germline): SEHNR, FQNEAQ (reference sequence). This CDR3 has 13 residues.

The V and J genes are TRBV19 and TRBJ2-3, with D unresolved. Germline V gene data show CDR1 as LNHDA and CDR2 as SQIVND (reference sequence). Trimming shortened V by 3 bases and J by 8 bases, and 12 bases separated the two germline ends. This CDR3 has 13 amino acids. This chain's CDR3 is CASSIQPVSTQYF. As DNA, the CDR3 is TGTGCCAGTAGTATCCAGCCAGTGAGTACGCAGTATTTT.

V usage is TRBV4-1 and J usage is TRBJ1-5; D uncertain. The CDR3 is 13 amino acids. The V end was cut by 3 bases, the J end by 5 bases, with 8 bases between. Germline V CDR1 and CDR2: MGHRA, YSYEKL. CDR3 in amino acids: CASSQDPDQPQHF. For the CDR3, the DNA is TGCGCCAGCAGCCAGGATCCAGATCAGCCCCAGCATTTT.

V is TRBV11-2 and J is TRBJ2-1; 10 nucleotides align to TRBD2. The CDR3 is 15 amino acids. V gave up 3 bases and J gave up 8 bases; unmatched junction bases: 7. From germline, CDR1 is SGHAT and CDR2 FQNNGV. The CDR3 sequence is CASSLTSGLLYEQFF. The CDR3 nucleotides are TGTGCCAGCAGCTTGACTAGCGGGTTACTCTATGAGCAGTTCTTC. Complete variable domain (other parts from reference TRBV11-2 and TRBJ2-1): EAGVAQSPRYKIIEKRQSVAFWCNPISGHATLYWYQQILGQGPKLLIQFQNNGVVDDSQLPKDRFSAERLKGVDSTLKIQPAKLEDSAVYLCASSLTSGLLYEQFFGPGTRLTVL.

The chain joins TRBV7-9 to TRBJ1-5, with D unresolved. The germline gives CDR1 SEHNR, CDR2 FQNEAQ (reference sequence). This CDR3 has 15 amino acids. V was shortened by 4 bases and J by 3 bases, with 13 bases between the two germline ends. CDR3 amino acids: CASSSDGLLNQPQHF. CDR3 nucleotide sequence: TGTGCCAGCAGCTCGGACGGGCTGCTCAATCAGCCCCAGCATTTT.

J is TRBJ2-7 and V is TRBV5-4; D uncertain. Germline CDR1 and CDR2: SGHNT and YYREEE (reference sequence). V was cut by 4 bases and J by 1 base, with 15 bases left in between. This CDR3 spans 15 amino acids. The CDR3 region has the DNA TGTGCCAGCAGCCCCCCCGCCAGCTTATCCTACGAGCAGTACTTC. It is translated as CASSPPASLSYEQYF.

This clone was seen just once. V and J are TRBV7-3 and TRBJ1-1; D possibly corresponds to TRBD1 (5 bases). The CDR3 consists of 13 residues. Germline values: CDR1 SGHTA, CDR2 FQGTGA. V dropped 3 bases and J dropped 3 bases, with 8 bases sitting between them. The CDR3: CASSFTRDTEAFF. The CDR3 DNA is TGTGCCAGCAGCTTTACCAGGGACACTGAAGCTTTCTTT.